By its share, the clone carrying this T cell receptor beta chain is medium-sized. The sample belongs to a study of CD4 and CD8 cells across lung adenocarcinoma regions. V shed 6 bases, J shed 4 bases, and the junction held 8 bases outside the gene matches. The CDR3 is 15 residues long. Germline CDR1 reads MDHEN; CDR2 reads SYDVKM. TCRdb recomputed calls from the PCR reads with MiXCR, one row per CDR3 protein. The repertoire holds thousands of distinct CDR3 sequences, with roughly half as singletons. Donors had localized lung adenocarcinoma, a non-small cell lung cancer. This TCR came from a female donor with lung adenocarcinoma. The CD4 and CD8 labels of this study may be unreliable. The V call is TRBV28, the J call TRBJ2-1; 8 bases are shared with TRBD2. The sample consisted of CD4+ T cells from the margin of a lung tumor. DNA of the CDR3: TGTGCCAGCAGCCGCAGCGGGGGACCGTACAATGAGCAGTTCTTC. Translating gives CASSRSGGPYNEQFF.